Shown below are 9 T cell receptor beta chains from a single sample sequenced in a study of memory B cells and T cells in multiple sclerosis. Sequenced by immunoSEQ multiplex PCR; TCRdb stores in-frame clones only, minus some. The data show 12,000 or so clones, with roughly 81% seen just once and less than 3.5% held by the top ten. No antigen has been assigned to these receptors. CFSE-dim autoproliferating and CFSE-high non-proliferating T cells from unstimulated culture were sequenced separately. Pooled replicate wells came from some 50 million CFSE-labeled PBMCs cultured 7 days without stimulus. Sequencing used PBMCs from blood kept in culture. These receptors were taken from a human donor with multiple sclerosis.

The chain employs TRBV25-1 and TRBJ1-6; no firm D call. This CDR3 is built from 13 residues. In germline, CDR1 is MGHDK, CDR2 SYGVNS. V lost 7 bases, J lost 2 bases, and 6 bases lay in between. The CDR3 sequence is CASTGAYNSPLHF. The CDR3 nucleotides are TGTGCCAGCACTGGGGCCTATAATTCACCCCTCCACTTT.

The gene calls are TRBV7-8 and TRBJ1-5; the D gene is possibly TRBD1 (5 bases). V was shortened by 4 bases and J by 7 bases, with 11 bases between the two germline ends. The CDR3 runs to 13 residues. Germline CDR1 and CDR2: SGHVS and FQNEAQ. CDR3 loop: CASSSRVGQPQHF. The CDR3 DNA follows: TGTGCCAGCAGCTCCAGGGTGGGGCAGCCCCAGCATTTT.

The chain has TRBV4-2 and TRBJ2-7; D possibly corresponds to TRBD1 (6 bases). The CDR3 runs to 16 residues. V lost 0 bases and J 4 bases, leaving 16 bases between the germline ends. The germline gives CDR1 LGHNA, CDR2 YNFKEQ. CDR3 loop: CASSQDWPGTSYEQYF. CDR3 bases: TGTGCCAGCAGCCAAGACTGGCCAGGGACAAGTTACGAGCAGTACTTC.

This chain connects TRBV19 to TRBJ2-2; D is unresolved. From germline, CDR1 is LNHDA and CDR2 SQIVND (reference sequence). There are 13 residues in the CDR3. The V end was cut by 6 bases, the J end by 5 bases, with 10 bases between. The CDR3 nucleotides read TGTGCCAGTAGGAGAGGATTTACCGGGGAGCTGTTTTTT. Translated: CASRRGFTGELFF.

The chain joins TRBV9 to TRBJ1-6; 9 bases fit TRBD1. The CDR3 extends over 17 amino acids. Trimming removed 3 bases from V and 1 base from J; junction bases left unmatched: 5. Germline assignment: CDR1 SGDLS and CDR2 YYNGEE. The CDR3 protein is CASSGDRGWSYNSPLHF. The CDR3 DNA follows: TGTGCCAGCAGCGGTGACAGGGGGTGGTCCTATAATTCACCCCTCCACTTT.

The chain combines TRBV5-1 with TRBJ2-5; D call uncertain. Trimming left V 5 bases short and J 5 bases short, with 7 bases between. From germline, CDR1 is SGHRS and CDR2 YFSETQ. The CDR3 contains 11 residues. The CDR3 coding sequence is TGCGCCAGCAGTTTTTCGGAGACCCAGTACTTC. Protein sequence: CASSFSETQYF.

The rearrangement joins TRBV19 to TRBJ1-1, with D hard to call. The germline V gene has CDR1 LNHDA and CDR2 SQIVND (reference sequence). Trimming removed 1 base from V and 5 bases from J, with 11 bases in between. The CDR3 spans 14 residues. CDR3 region: CASSIGWTSTEAFF. As DNA, the CDR3 is TGTGCCAGTAGTATAGGGTGGACCTCAACTGAAGCTTTCTTT. Full variable domain (remainder filled in from reference TRBV19 and TRBJ1-1): DGGITQSPKYLFRKEGQNVTLSCEQNLNHDAMYWYRQDPGQGLRLIYYSQIVNDFQKGDIAEGYSVSREKKESFPLTVTSAQKNPTAFYLCASSIGWTSTEAFFGQGTRLTVV.

This rearrangement joins TRBV7-2 to TRBJ2-1; 13 bases fit TRBD2. Per germline, CDR1 SGHTA and CDR2 FQGNSA. This CDR3 has 18 amino acids. The V and J ends lost 5 bases and 4 bases, in that order; junction bases with no gene match: 11. The DNA for the CDR3 is TGTGCCAGCAGCCTGGGACTAGCGGGGATCTATCTTTACAATGAGCAGTTCTTC. Translating it yields CASSLGLAGIYLYNEQFF.

This clone was observed a few times. The chain is built from TRBV5-4 and TRBJ2-6; TRBD1 aligns across 7 bases. The CDR3 has 16 residues. Germline CDR1 is SGHNT and CDR2 is YYREEE (reference sequence). Trimming took 4 bases from V and 4 from J; bases not matched to a gene: 8. The CDR3 is CASSHMGTAGANVLTF. The DNA for the CDR3 is TGTGCCAGCAGCCACATGGGGACAGCCGGGGCCAACGTCCTGACTTTC.